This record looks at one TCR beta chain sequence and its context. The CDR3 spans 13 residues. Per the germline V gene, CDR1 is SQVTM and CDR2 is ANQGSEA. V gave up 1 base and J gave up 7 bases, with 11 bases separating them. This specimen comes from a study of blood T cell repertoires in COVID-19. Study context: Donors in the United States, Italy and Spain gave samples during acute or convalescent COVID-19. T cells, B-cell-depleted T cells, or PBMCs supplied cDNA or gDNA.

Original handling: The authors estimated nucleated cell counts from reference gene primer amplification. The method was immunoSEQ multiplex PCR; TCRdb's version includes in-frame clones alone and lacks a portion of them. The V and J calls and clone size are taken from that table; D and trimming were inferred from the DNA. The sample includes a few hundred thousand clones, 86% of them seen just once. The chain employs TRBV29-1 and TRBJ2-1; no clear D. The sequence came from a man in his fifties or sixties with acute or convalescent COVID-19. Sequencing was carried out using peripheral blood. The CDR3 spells CSVEAPDFNEQFF. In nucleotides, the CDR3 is TGCAGCGTTGAAGCCCCCGACTTTAATGAGCAGTTCTTC.